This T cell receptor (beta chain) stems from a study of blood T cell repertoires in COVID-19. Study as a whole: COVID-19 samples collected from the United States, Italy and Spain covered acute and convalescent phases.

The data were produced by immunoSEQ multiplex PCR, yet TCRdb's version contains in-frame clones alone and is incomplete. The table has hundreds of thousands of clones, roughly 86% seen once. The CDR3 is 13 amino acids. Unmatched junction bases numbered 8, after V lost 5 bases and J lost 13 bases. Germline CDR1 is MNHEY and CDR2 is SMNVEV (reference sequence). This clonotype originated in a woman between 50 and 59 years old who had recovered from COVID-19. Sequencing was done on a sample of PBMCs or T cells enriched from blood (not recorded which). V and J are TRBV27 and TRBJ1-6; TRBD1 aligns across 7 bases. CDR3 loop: CASSERRGAPLHF. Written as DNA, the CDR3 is TGTGCCAGCAGTGAGCGCAGGGGGGCGCCCCTCCACTTT.